This TCR beta chain is from a study of somatic mutations in cytotoxic T cells in rheumatoid arthritis. Study-level background: Blood from the patient (approximately 30 ml EDTA) was drawn right after diagnosis, pretreatment. T-cell populations stained with V beta antibodies were in some cases flow-sorted at nearly 100% purity, including V beta1+ cells that were sequenced for TCRB. Study-level points and caveats: What antigens the expanded CD8+ clones targeted remained unknown. CD8+ T cells showed clonality that did not differ significantly between patients with rheumatoid arthritis and age-matched healthy controls.

A remark on this clone: The target antigen is unknown.

Generated by immunoSEQ multiplex PCR, the TCRdb table keeps only in-frame clones and is missing some. This table has under 13,000 clones, around 80% appearing once. This clonotype originated in an adult with rheumatoid arthritis. The sequencing sample was made of CD8+ T cells sorted from blood.

CDR3 in DNA: TGTGCCAGCAGCACCCAGATGTACCAAGAGACCCAGTACTTC. This gives the protein CASSTQMYQETQYF. This chain joins TRBV7-8 and TRBJ2-5, with unresolved D. From germline, CDR1 is SGHVS and CDR2 FQNEAQ. CDR3 length: 14 amino acids. Trimming removed 5 bases at V and 0 bases at J, with 10 bases between.